The source of this T cell receptor beta chain is a study of PD-L1 blockade in urothelial cancer. At the level of the study: Male sex and bladder-origin urothelial cancer were recorded for about nine tenths of the roughly 29 patients. Blood analysis occurred 3 weeks (second dose) and 6 weeks after treatment start.

Study-wide findings and caveats: Pretreatment peripheral blood TCR clonality that fell below the median predicted better survival among the patients studied.

Templates that were synthetic TCR analogs were spiked into each PCR. Data came from immunoSEQ multiplex PCR; TCRdb stores just in-frame clones and leaves some out. The sample contains tens of thousands of clones, approximately 90% of which appear only once. As regards this clone: Its specificity is not known.

The germline CDR1 and CDR2 sequences are LGHNA and YNFKEQ. The CDR3 contains 16 residues. V lost 0 bases to trimming and J lost 4 bases; unmatched junction nucleotides: 3. Described time point: pretreatment peripheral blood. The chain couples TRBV4-2 to TRBJ2-5; 12 bases line up with TRBD2. The input for sequencing was PBMCs, taken around atezolizumab (anti-PD-L1) treatment. This receptor was identified in a donor over 35 with urothelial cancer. The CDR3 protein is CASSQDGLAGSETQYF. CDR3 DNA: TGTGCCAGCAGCCAAGACGGACTAGCGGGGTCAGAGACCCAGTACTTC.